This T cell receptor (beta chain) was recorded in a study of shared clonotypes between healthy human individuals. The assay used deep level. Per the authors' pipeline: Filtering was not the same, since immunoSEQ gave junction-only sequences without quality scores. Assay: immunoSEQ multiplex PCR; the TCRdb copy retains only in-frame clones and omits some. That table gives V, J and clone size, and the DNA gave D and trimming. The top ten hold about 0.45% of the sample, which has about 1.5 million clones, under 99% seen once. It was into CD45RA+ naive and CD45RA-negative memory subsets that the CD4+ cells were split. This CDR3 is built from 16 residues. CDR1 is SEHNR, CDR2 FQNEAQ, per germline (reference sequence). Trimming left V 4 bases short and J 4 bases short, with 17 bases between.

The sample was naive CD4+ T cells sorted from blood. Described subset: CD45RA+ positively selected. This chain links TRBV7-9 with TRBJ1-5; D uncertain. The sequence was obtained from a man aged 25-40 years in good health. CDR3 protein: CASSSPVQIGNQPQHF. CDR3 coding DNA: TGTGCCAGCAGCTCCCCAGTACAGATAGGTAATCAGCCCCAGCATTTT.